This paragraph reports one TCR beta chain. V was clipped by 7 bases and J by 9 bases, with 19 bases between them. The CDR3 contains 13 residues. The germline CDR1 and CDR2 sequences are GTSNPN and SVGIG (reference sequence). Sequencing was performed with immunoSEQ multiplex PCR; in TCRdb, only in-frame clones are kept and a portion is missing. In the table there are about 75,000 clones, 95% to 98% of which are singletons. This sample is part of a study of technical replicates of blood from a few donors. The source material was T cells isolated from PBMCs. The TCR comes from a human donor in good health. The V gene is TRBV30, the J gene TRBJ2-1, with unresolved D. Written as DNA, the CDR3 is TGTGCCTCAGTAGTGTTAGCTCTCGGTGAGCAGTTCTTC. This encodes CASVVLALGEQFF.